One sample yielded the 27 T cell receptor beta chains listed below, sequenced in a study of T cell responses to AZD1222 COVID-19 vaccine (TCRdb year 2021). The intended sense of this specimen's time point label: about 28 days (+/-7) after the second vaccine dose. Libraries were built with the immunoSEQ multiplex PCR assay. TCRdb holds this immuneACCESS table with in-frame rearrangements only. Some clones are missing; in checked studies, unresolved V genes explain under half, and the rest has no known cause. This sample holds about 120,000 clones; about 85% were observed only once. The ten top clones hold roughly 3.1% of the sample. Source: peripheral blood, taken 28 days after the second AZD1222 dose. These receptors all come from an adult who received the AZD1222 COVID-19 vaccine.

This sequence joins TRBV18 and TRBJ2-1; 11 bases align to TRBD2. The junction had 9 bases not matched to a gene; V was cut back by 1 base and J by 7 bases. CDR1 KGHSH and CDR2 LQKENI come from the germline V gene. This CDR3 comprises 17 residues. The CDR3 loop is CASSPHPLAGGQNEQFF. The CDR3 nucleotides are TGTGCCAGCTCACCACACCCTTTAGCGGGGGGGCAGAATGAGCAGTTCTTC.

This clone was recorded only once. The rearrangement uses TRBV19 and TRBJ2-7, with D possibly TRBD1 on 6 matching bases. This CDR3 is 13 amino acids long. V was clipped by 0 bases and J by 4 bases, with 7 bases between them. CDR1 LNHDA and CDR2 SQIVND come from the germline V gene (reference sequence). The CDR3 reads CASSIEGGYEQYF. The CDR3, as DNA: TGTGCCAGTAGTATAGAAGGGGGATACGAGCAGTACTTC.

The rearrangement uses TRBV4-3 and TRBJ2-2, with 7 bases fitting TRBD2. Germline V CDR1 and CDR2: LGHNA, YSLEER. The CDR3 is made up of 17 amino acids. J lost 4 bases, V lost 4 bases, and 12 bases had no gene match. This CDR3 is CASSPILRRGSTGELFF. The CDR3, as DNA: TGCGCCAGCAGCCCCATCCTACGGCGGGGGAGCACCGGGGAGCTGTTTTTT.

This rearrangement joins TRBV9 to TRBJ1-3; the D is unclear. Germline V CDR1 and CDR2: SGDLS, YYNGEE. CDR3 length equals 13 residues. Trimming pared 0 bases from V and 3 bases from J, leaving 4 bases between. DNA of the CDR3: TGTGCCAGCAGCGTAGGGGTTGGAAACACCATATATTTT. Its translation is CASSVGVGNTIYF.

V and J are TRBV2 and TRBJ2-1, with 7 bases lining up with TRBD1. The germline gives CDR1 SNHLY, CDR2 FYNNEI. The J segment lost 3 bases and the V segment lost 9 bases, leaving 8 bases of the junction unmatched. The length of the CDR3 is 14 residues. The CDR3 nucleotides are TGTGCCAGGACGACAGGGTATCGCTACAATGAGCAGTTCTTC. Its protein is CARTTGYRYNEQFF.

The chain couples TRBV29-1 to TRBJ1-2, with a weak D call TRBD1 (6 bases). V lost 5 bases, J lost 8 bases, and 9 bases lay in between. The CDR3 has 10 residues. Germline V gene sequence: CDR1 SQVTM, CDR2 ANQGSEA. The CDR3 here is CSVRQEGYTF. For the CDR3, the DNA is TGCAGCGTTAGACAGGAAGGCTACACCTTC.

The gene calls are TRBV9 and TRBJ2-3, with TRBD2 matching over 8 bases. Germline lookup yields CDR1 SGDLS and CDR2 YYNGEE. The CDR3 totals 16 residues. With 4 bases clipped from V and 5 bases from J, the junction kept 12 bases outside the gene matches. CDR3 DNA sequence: TGTGCCAGCAGCACGGGGACTAGGAACGGTGGAGATACGCAGTATTTT. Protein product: CASSTGTRNGGDTQYF.

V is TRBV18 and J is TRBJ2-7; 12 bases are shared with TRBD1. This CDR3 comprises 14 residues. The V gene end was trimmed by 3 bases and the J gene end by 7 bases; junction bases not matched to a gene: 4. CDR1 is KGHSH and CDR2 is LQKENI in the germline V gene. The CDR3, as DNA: TGTGCCAGCTCACCCCGGGACAGGGGGCTTGAGCAGTACTTC. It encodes CASSPRDRGLEQYF.

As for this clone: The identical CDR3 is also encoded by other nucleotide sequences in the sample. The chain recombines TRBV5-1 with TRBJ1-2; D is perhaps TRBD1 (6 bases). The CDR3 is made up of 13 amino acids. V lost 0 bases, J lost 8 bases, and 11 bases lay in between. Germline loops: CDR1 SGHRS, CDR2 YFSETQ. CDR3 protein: CASSLEGVGGYTF. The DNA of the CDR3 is TGCGCCAGCAGCTTGGAGGGGGTGGGCGGCTACACCTTC.

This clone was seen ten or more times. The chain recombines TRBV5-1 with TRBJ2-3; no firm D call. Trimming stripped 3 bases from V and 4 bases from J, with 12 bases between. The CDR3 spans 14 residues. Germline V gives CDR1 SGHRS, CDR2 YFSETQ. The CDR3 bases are TGCGCCAGCAGCTGGCTGGGCTTAGCAGATACGCAGTATTTT. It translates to CASSWLGLADTQYF.

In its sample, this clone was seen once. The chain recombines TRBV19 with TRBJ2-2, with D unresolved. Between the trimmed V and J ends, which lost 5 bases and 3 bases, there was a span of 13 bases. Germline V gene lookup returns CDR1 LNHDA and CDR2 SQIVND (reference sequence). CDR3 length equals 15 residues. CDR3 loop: CASSDPGRDTGELFF. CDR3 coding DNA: TGTGCCAGTAGTGATCCTGGCCGAGACACCGGGGAGCTGTTTTTT.

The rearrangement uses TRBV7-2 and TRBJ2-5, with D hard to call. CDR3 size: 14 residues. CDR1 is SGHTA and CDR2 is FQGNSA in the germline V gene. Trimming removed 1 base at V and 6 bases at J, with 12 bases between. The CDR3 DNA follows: TGTGCCAGCAGCTTAGAAATAGGCCCCAAGACCCAGTACTTC. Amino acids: CASSLEIGPKTQYF. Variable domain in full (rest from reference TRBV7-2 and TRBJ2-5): GAGVSQSPSNKVTEKGKDVELRCDPISGHTALYWYRQSLGQGLEFLIYFQGNSAPDKSGLPSDRFSAERTGGSVSTLTIQRTQQEDSAVYLCASSLEIGPKTQYFGPGTRLLVL.

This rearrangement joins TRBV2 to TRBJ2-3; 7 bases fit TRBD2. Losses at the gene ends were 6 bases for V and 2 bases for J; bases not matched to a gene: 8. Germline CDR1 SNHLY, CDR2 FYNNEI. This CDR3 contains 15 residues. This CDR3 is CASRETSLPTDTQYF. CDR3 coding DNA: TGTGCCAGCAGAGAGACTAGCCTCCCCACAGATACGCAGTATTTT.

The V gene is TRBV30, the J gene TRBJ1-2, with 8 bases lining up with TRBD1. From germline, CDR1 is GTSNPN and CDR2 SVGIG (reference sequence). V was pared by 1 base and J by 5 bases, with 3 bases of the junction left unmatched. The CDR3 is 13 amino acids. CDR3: CAWSETGAYGYTF. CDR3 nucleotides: TGTGCCTGGAGTGAGACAGGGGCATATGGCTACACCTTC.

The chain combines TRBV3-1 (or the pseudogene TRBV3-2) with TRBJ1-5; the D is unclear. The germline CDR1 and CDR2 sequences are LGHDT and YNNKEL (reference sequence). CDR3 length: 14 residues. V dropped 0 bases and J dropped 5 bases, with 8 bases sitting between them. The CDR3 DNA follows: TGTGCCAGCAGCCAAGAAGCCGGAGATCAGCCCCAGCATTTT. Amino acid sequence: CASSQEAGDQPQHF.

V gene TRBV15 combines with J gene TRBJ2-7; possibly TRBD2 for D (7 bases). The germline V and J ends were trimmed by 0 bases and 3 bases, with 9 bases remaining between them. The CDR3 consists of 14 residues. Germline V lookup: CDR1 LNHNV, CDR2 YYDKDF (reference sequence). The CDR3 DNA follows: TGTGCCACCAGCAGAGAAGGGGGGGGCTACGAGCAGTACTTC. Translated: CATSREGGGYEQYF.

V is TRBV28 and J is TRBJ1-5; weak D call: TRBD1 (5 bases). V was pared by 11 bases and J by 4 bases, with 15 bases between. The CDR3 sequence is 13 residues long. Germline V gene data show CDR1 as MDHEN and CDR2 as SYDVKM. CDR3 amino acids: CASGTMGNQPQHF. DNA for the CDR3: TGTGCCTCCGGGACTATGGGGAATCAGCCCCAGCATTTT.

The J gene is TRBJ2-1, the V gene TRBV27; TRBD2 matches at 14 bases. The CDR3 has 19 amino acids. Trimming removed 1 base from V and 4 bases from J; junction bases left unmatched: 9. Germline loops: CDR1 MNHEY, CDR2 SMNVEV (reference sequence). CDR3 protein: CASSLYLGLAGERYNEQFF. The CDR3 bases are TGTGCCAGCAGTTTATACCTGGGACTAGCGGGGGAGAGATACAATGAGCAGTTCTTC.

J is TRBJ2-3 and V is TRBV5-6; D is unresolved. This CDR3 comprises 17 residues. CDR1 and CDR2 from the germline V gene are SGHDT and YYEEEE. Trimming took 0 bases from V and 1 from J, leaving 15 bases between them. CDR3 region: CASSLAGPFEGTDTQYF. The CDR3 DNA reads TGTGCCAGCAGCTTGGCGGGTCCATTTGAGGGCACAGATACGCAGTATTTT.

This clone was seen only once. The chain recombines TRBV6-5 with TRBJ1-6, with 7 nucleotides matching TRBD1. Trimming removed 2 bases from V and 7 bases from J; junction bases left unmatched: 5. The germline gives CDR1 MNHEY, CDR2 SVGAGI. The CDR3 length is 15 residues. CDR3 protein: CASSYEGDRNSPLHF. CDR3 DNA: TGTGCCAGCAGTTACGAAGGGGACAGAAATTCACCCCTCCACTTT.

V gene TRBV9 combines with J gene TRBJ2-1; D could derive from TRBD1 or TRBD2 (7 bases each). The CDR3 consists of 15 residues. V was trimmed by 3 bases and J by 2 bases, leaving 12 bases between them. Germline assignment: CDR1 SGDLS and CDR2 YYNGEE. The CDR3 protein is CASSGSGTAYNEQFF. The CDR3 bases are TGTGCCAGCAGCGGGAGCGGGACAGCCTACAATGAGCAGTTCTTC. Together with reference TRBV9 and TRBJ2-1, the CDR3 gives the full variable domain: DSGVTQTPKHLITATGQRVTLRCSPRSGDLSVYWYQQSLDQGLQFLIQYYNGEERAKGNILERFSAQQFPDLHSELNLSSLELGDSALYFCASSGSGTAYNEQFFGPGTRLTVL.

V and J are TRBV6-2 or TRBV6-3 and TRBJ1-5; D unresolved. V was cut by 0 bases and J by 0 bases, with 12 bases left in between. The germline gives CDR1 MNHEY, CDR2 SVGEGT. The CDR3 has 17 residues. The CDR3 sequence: CASSYSILGGSNQPQHF. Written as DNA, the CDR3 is TGTGCCAGCAGTTACTCGATTCTCGGCGGTAGCAATCAGCCCCAGCATTTT.

As DNA, the CDR3 is TGTGCCAGCAGCCAAGCCAGGGGGCGAGCTGCCGAGCAGTACTTC. Translation: CASSQARGRAAEQYF. The chain has TRBV14 and TRBJ2-7, with 8 bases aligning to TRBD1. V was clipped by 1 base and J by 6 bases; unmatched bases: 8. CDR1 is SGHDN, CDR2 FVKESK, per germline. The CDR3 has 15 residues.

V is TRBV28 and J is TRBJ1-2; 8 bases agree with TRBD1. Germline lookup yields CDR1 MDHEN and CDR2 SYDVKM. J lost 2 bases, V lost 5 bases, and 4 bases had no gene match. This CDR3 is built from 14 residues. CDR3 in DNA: TGTGCCAGCAGTAAAGGGGACAGGAACTATGGCTACACCTTC. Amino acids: CASSKGDRNYGYTF.

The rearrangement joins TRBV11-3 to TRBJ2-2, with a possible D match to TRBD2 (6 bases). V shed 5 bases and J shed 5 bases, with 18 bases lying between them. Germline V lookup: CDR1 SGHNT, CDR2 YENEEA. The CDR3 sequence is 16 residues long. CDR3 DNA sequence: TGTGCCAGCAGCCCAGGCGGGGTAAGAGGTACCGGGGAGCTGTTTTTT. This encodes CASSPGGVRGTGELFF. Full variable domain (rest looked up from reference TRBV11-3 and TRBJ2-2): EAGVVQSPRYKIIEKKQPVAFWCNPISGHNTLYWYLQNLGQGPELLIRYENEEAVDDSQLPKDRFSAERLKGVDSTLKIQPAELGDSAVYLCASSPGGVRGTGELFFGEGSRLTVL.

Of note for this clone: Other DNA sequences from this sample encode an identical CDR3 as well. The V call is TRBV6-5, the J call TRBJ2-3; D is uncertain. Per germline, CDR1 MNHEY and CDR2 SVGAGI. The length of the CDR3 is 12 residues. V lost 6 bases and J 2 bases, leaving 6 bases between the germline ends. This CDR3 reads CASRSSTDTQYF. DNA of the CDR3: TGTGCCAGCAGATCCTCCACAGATACGCAGTATTTT.

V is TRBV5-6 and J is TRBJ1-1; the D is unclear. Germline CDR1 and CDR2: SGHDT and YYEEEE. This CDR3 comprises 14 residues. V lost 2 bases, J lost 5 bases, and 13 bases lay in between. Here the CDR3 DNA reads TGTGCCAGCAGCTTTCGGCTGCGAGGGACTGAAGCTTTCTTT. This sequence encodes CASSFRLRGTEAFF.